This TCR beta chain was identified during a study of OX40 agonist ivuxolimab in advanced cancers. TCRdb's copy holds only in-frame clones and misses some; the assay was immunoSEQ multiplex PCR. The repertoire holds 95,000 to 120,000 clones, with approximately 90% as singletons. Whole-study findings and limits: People who partly responded at 0.1-3.0 mg/kg had some of the least clonal expansion seen. Still undetermined is the antigen specificity of the expanded peripheral T cells.

Concerning this clone itself: The antigen is unknown.

The CDR3 totals 13 residues. Trimming left V 2 bases short and J 7 bases short, with 12 bases between. CDR1 GTSNPN and CDR2 SVGIG come from the germline V gene (reference sequence). The receptor was derived from an adult with an advanced solid tumor such as melanoma, head and neck, liver or kidney cancer. V gene TRBV30 combines with J gene TRBJ1-5; D remains unclear. This specimen consisted of CD4+ or CD8+ T cells sorted from blood, obtained in a trial of the OX40 agonist ivuxolimab. CDR3 in DNA: TGTGCCTGGAGTAGGCGTCGCGGACAGCCCCAGCATTTT. As protein: CAWSRRRGQPQHF.